This passage covers 27 T cell receptor beta chains from one sample sequenced in a study of blood T cell repertoires in COVID-19. TCRdb keeps only in-frame clones here, not all; method: immunoSEQ multiplex PCR. The sample consists of approximately 270,000 clones, around 93% of them appearing once. Sequenced input: PBMCs or T cells enriched from blood (not recorded which). The receptor set was obtained from a man between 40 and 49 years old who had been exposed to COVID-19.

The chain recombines TRBV28 with TRBJ1-1; D is undetermined. The CDR3 totals 13 residues. Germline V CDR1 and CDR2: MDHEN, SYDVKM. Deletions cut 6 bases from V and 0 bases from J, with 8 bases between. The CDR3 region has the DNA TGTGCCAGCAGACGTCAGATGAACACTGAAGCTTTCTTT. Translated, it gives CASRRQMNTEAFF.

This clone was detected only a few times. The chain couples TRBV5-1 to TRBJ2-1, with D unresolved. This CDR3 has 14 amino acids. Per germline, CDR1 SGHRS and CDR2 YFSETQ. Trimming took 7 bases from V and 5 from J, leaving 16 bases between them. The CDR3, as DNA: TGCGCCAGCCACAACGAACGGGTAAACAATGAGCAGTTCTTC. Amino acid sequence: CASHNERVNNEQFF.

The gene calls are TRBV7-2 and TRBJ1-2, with a tentative D call TRBD1 (6 bases). V was shortened by 2 bases and J by 4 bases, with 11 bases between the two germline ends. Germline loops: CDR1 SGHTA, CDR2 FQGNSA. The CDR3 consists of 14 residues. The DNA for the CDR3 is TGTGCCAGCAGCTTATACCAGGGGTTCTATGGCTACACCTTC. It encodes CASSLYQGFYGYTF.

In its sample, this clone was seen a few times. The chain employs TRBV7-8 and TRBJ2-4; maybe TRBD1 (6 bases). V lost 0 bases and J 1 base, leaving 16 bases between the germline ends. The CDR3 extends over 18 amino acids. The germline CDR1 and CDR2 sequences are SGHVS and FQNEAQ. CDR3 sequence: CASSLAYRAPQAKNIQYF. In nucleotides, the CDR3 is TGTGCCAGCAGCTTAGCGTACAGGGCCCCACAGGCCAAAAACATTCAGTACTTC.

This chain links TRBV5-4 with TRBJ2-7, with 7 bases lining up with TRBD2. The germline V gene has CDR1 SGHNT and CDR2 YYREEE (reference sequence). Trimming cost V 4 bases and J 3 bases; bases outside gene matches: 4. The CDR3 length is 13 residues. The CDR3, as DNA: TGTGCCAGCAGCAGCTCTAGCGGCTACGAGCAGTACTTC. Its translation: CASSSSSGYEQYF.

V gene TRBV30 combines with J gene TRBJ2-1; 7 positions match TRBD2. V was clipped by 5 bases and J by 3 bases; unmatched bases: 10. The CDR3 has 15 amino acids. The germline V gene encodes CDR1 GTSNPN and CDR2 SVGIG (reference sequence). This CDR3 reads CAWSPGGTFYNEQFF. The CDR3 DNA sequence: TGTGCCTGGTCGCCGGGAGGAACTTTCTACAATGAGCAGTTCTTC.

The V and J genes are TRBV11-2 and TRBJ2-7; tentatively, D is TRBD1 (6 bases). Germline V CDR1 and CDR2: SGHAT, FQNNGV. The CDR3 has 14 residues. V was trimmed by 1 base and J by 1 base, leaving 8 bases between them. The CDR3 bases are TGTGCCAGCAGCTTAGTGACAGGTTCCTACGAGCAGTACTTC. Encoded protein: CASSLVTGSYEQYF.

The CDR3 sequence is CASSSGQPVSPLHF. The CDR3 region has the DNA TGTGCCAGCAGCTCTGGACAGCCAGTATCACCCCTCCACTTT. The gene calls are TRBV7-2 and TRBJ1-6, with D possibly being TRBD1 (6 bases). V was cut by 4 bases and J by 10 bases, with 14 bases left in between. This CDR3 has 14 residues. The germline V gene encodes CDR1 SGHTA and CDR2 FQGNSA.

The chain has TRBV19 and TRBJ2-7; TRBD1 is a possible D gene (5 bases). The V gene's germline CDR1 is LNHDA and CDR2 SQIVND (reference sequence). There are 14 residues in the CDR3. V was shortened by 5 bases and J by 5 bases, with 16 bases between the two germline ends. As DNA, the CDR3 is TGTGCCAGTAGTGGCAGGGCACGCTCGCACGAGCAGTACTTC. Protein product: CASSGRARSHEQYF.

The CDR3 DNA sequence: TGCGCCAGCAGCACCAGCCGGGACAGGGTTGTAGAAGGGTCCGGGGAGCTGTTTTTT. Translation: CASSTSRDRVVEGSGELFF. V gene TRBV5-1 combines with J gene TRBJ2-2, with 9 bases lining up with TRBD1. The CDR3 runs 19 residues. Losses at the gene ends were 4 bases for V and 6 bases for J; bases not matched to a gene: 19. The V gene's germline CDR1 is SGHRS and CDR2 YFSETQ. The full variable domain, rest sourced from reference TRBV5-1 and TRBJ2-2, is KAGVTQTPRYLIKTRGQQVTLSCSPISGHRSVSWYQQTPGQGLQFLFEYFSETQRNKGNFPGRFSGRQFSNSRSEMNVSTLELGDSALYLCASSTSRDRVVEGSGELFFGEGSRLTVL.

V is TRBV7-9 and J is TRBJ2-5; D is unclear. CDR1 and CDR2 (germline): SEHNR, FQNEAQ (reference sequence). V was trimmed by 0 bases and J by 5 bases, leaving 13 bases between them. This CDR3 has 15 residues. CDR3 region: CASSLARQVVETQYF. CDR3 bases: TGTGCCAGCAGCTTAGCGCGTCAGGTCGTGGAGACCCAGTACTTC.

The V gene is TRBV9, the J gene TRBJ2-7; 10 bases align to TRBD1. J was trimmed by 6 bases and V by 4 bases; bases with no gene match: 10. Germline CDR1 and CDR2: SGDLS and YYNGEE. CDR3 length equals 15 residues. CDR3 in amino acids: CASSPAYGDRGEQYF. The CDR3 region has the DNA TGTGCCAGCAGCCCCGCCTACGGGGACAGGGGCGAGCAGTACTTC. The full variable domain, its missing parts supplied by reference TRBV9 and TRBJ2-7, is DSGVTQTPKHLITATGQRVTLRCSPRSGDLSVYWYQQSLDQGLQFLIQYYNGEERAKGNILERFSAQQFPDLHSELNLSSLELGDSALYFCASSPAYGDRGEQYFGPGTRLTVT.

The CDR3 here is CASSWQERGSDEQFF. Written as DNA, the CDR3 is TGCGCCAGCAGCTGGCAGGAGAGGGGGAGCGATGAGCAGTTCTTC. The gene calls are TRBV5-1 and TRBJ2-1, with D possibly TRBD1 on 6 matching bases. The CDR3 runs to 15 residues. V was trimmed by 3 bases and J by 8 bases, leaving 18 bases between them. CDR1 SGHRS and CDR2 YFSETQ come from the germline V gene.

The chain joins TRBV28 to TRBJ1-1, with 8 nucleotides matching TRBD1. Germline V gene sequence: CDR1 MDHEN, CDR2 SYDVKM. V dropped 1 base and J dropped 2; count of bases not matched to a gene: 3. The CDR3 consists of 15 residues. CDR3 in amino acids: CASSLFQGANTEAFF. The CDR3 DNA follows: TGTGCCAGCAGTTTATTTCAGGGGGCAAACACTGAAGCTTTCTTT.

The chain combines TRBV7-9 with TRBJ2-6; D may be TRBD1 (7 bases). Germline loops: CDR1 SEHNR, CDR2 FQNEAQ (reference sequence). The CDR3 loop spans 19 amino acids. V shed 2 bases and J shed 0 bases, with 17 bases lying between them. As DNA, the CDR3 is TGTGCCAGCAGCTTATTGCAGGGGGGCATCAACTCTGGGGCCAACGTCCTGACTTTC. This translates into CASSLLQGGINSGANVLTF.

V usage is TRBV2 and J usage is TRBJ1-1; D is possibly TRBD1 (6 bases). This CDR3 comprises 13 residues. V was pared by 6 bases and J by 2 bases, with 10 bases between. Germline CDR1 and CDR2: SNHLY and FYNNEI. The CDR3 is CASRQGPNTEAFF. CDR3 nucleotide sequence: TGTGCCAGCAGACAGGGACCTAACACTGAAGCTTTCTTT.

This chain uses TRBV30 with TRBJ2-1; D perhaps matches TRBD1 (6 bases). CDR3 length: 15 residues. V gave up 1 base and J gave up 4 bases, with 14 bases separating them. Germline loops: CDR1 GTSNPN, CDR2 SVGIG (reference sequence). The DNA for the CDR3 is TGTGCCTGGAGTGCCACCGGGACATCGTACAATGAGCAGTTCTTC. Translated, it gives CAWSATGTSYNEQFF.

J is TRBJ2-7 and V is TRBV6-5; 10 nucleotides match TRBD1. From germline, CDR1 is MNHEY and CDR2 SVGAGI. The CDR3 totals 14 residues. V gave up 6 bases and J gave up 2 bases; unmatched junction bases: 4. Written as DNA, the CDR3 is TGTGCCAGCAGGACAGGGGGCGAAACCTACGAGCAGTACTTC. Protein sequence: CASRTGGETYEQYF.

The chain combines TRBV28 with TRBJ2-7; 7 bases fit TRBD1. This CDR3 contains 14 residues. The germline V gene encodes CDR1 MDHEN and CDR2 SYDVKM. V lost 6 bases, J lost 1 base, and 6 bases stayed unmatched. This CDR3 is CASRPGQLSYEQYF. The CDR3 DNA reads TGTGCCAGCAGGCCGGGACAGCTATCCTACGAGCAGTACTTC.

This clone was detected only a few times. This sequence joins TRBV7-9 and TRBJ2-7; D not resolved. Germline CDR1 reads SEHNR; CDR2 reads FQNEAQ (reference sequence). The V gene lost 2 bases and the J gene lost 2 bases, with 7 bases spanning the gap. The CDR3 totals 13 residues. The CDR3 loop reads CASSLLQPYEQYF. The CDR3 DNA reads as TGTGCCAGCAGCTTACTACAGCCCTACGAGCAGTACTTC.

CDR3 amino acids: CSASGSSGRAATGELFF. The CDR3 coding sequence is TGCAGTGCTAGTGGAAGTAGCGGGAGGGCCGCCACCGGGGAGCTGTTTTTT. The chain uses TRBV20-1 and TRBJ2-2, with TRBD2 identical over 11 bases. CDR1 and CDR2 (germline): DFQATT, SNEGSKA (reference sequence). V was pared by 3 bases and J by 4 bases, with 10 bases of the junction left unmatched. The CDR3 is made up of 17 amino acids.

This sequence joins TRBV28 and TRBJ1-2; the match to TRBD1 covers 7 bases. Trimming removed 6 bases from V and 3 bases from J; junction bases left unmatched: 10. This CDR3 region has 15 residues. Germline CDR1 reads MDHEN; CDR2 reads SYDVKM. This CDR3 reads CASRFEGQGDYGYTF. The CDR3 DNA follows: TGTGCCAGCAGATTCGAAGGTCAGGGGGACTATGGCTACACCTTC.

The chain has TRBV15 and TRBJ2-1; possibly TRBD1 for D (5 bases). V was trimmed by 3 bases and J by 0 bases, leaving 9 bases between them. The length of the CDR3 is 15 residues. The germline V gene encodes CDR1 LNHNV and CDR2 YYDKDF (reference sequence). In DNA, the CDR3 is TGTGCCACCAGCAGGGACAAAAGCTCCTACAATGAGCAGTTCTTC. Its protein product is CATSRDKSSYNEQFF.

This chain links TRBV27 with TRBJ2-1, with TRBD2 identical over 8 bases. Germline values: CDR1 MNHEY, CDR2 SMNVEV (reference sequence). V lost 5 bases to trimming and J lost 5 bases; unmatched junction nucleotides: 8. CDR3 length: 15 residues. CDR3 protein: CASSPGTRVHNEQFF. CDR3 in DNA: TGTGCCAGCAGTCCGGGGACTAGGGTCCACAATGAGCAGTTCTTC.

The chain uses TRBV7-6 and TRBJ1-5; 8 bases are shared with TRBD1. V was clipped by 1 base and J by 2 bases; unmatched bases: 10. There are 18 residues in the CDR3. Germline V gene data show CDR1 as SGHVS and CDR2 as FNYEAQ. CDR3 region: CASSLEGGLQGGNQPQHF. CDR3 sequence (DNA): TGTGCCAGCAGCTTAGAGGGCGGGTTACAGGGGGGCAATCAGCCCCAGCATTTT.

This chain uses TRBV6-5 with TRBJ2-3; 8 bases line up with TRBD1. Germline V CDR1 and CDR2: MNHEY, SVGAGI. This CDR3 is 14 amino acids long. V shed 6 bases and J 3 bases; nucleotides not matched to a gene: 5. The CDR3 reads CASRLTGATDTQYF. The CDR3 DNA reads TGTGCCAGCAGATTGACAGGGGCGACAGATACGCAGTATTTT.

The CDR3 is CASSLVLAGQETQYF. The CDR3 DNA reads as TGCGCCAGCAGCTTGGTTTTAGCGGGGCAAGAGACCCAGTACTTC. The V and J genes are TRBV5-1 and TRBJ2-5, with 8 bases that match TRBD2. CDR1 and CDR2 (germline): SGHRS, YFSETQ. The CDR3 extends over 15 amino acids. V shed 0 bases, J shed 2 bases, and the junction held 3 bases outside the gene matches.